This T cell receptor beta chain was retrieved from a study of identical twins' blood T cells (dated by TCRdb to 2013 to 2014). A note on the overall study: The approximately 12 libraries, six for the alpha chain and six for the beta chain, yielded about 48 million Illumina reads in total. Using next-generation sequencing, the study compared the TCR alpha and beta chain repertoires of three pairs of monozygous twins to assess how genetics influences repertoire formation. Beyond this particular receptor, the publication reports: The proposed role of the TCRalpha J segment in MHC recognition during thymic selection was stated to require validation by independent studies. Among the most abundant TCRbeta clonotypes, more CDR3 sequences were shared by each donor with her twin than with unrelated donors. Because the twins were raised together, environmental influences could not be ruled out as an explanation for the similarity between twins. How many CDR3 clonotypes two donors shared depended mainly on the product of their cloneset sizes, and the twins did not clearly stray from this trend. V gene usage was reported to be markedly more similar within twin pairs than between unrelated donors, even among non-selected out-of-frame TCRbeta clonotypes.

From the cysteine through the phenylalanine, the CDR3 covers 10 amino acids. The retained sequence is limited to the CDR3, 30 bases, with the frame set at the first base. Per the germline V gene (reference sequence), DFQATT is the CDR1 and SNEGSKA is the CDR2. V and J lose 6 bases and 10 bases, and a span of 10 bases separates them. As regards this clonotype: Its recognized antigen is unknown. It has no much larger one-base neighbor in the sample; base qualities were not kept.

Library method: 5' RACE. The sequencer listed for this sample is Illumina Genome Analyzer IIx. The RNA-based TCR cDNA libraries were made using a previously described protocol that was modified in several ways. To prevent cross-contamination, barcodes specific to each sample were added to both ends of every TCR cDNA library during cDNA synthesis and amplification. As for the authors' bioinformatics: Between about 95,000 and nearly 550,000 clonotypes were identified per individual, and roughly 2.2 to 3.6 million CDR3-containing reads were obtained per library. Reads carrying improper barcode index combinations were removed, after which the MiTCR software was used to build a cloneset for each library. While assembling CDR3 clonotypes, MiTCR corrected PCR and sequencing errors and either filtered or rescued low-quality reads. Artificial out-of-frame clonotypes were removed by being mapped to in-frame sequences, with one indel in the CDR3 allowed. Similarity of V and J gene usage between donors was measured as Jensen-Shannon divergence divided by mean entropy. TCRdb applied fastp at Q25 and MiXCR to the public reads, then kept only in-frame beta chains. Each entry is one CDR3 protein sequence, shown with its most common DNA and genes. TCRdb's processing, not the authors' own work, is the source of the V and J calls. For this sample there are around 380,000 distinct CDR3 sequences; roughly 27% appear just once. The top ten constitute around 5.6% of the sample.

Donors were six healthy women forming three monozygous twin pairs. All three twin pairs had been reared together and were thought likely to have met the same infectious agents and vaccines. TCR cDNA libraries were prepared from RNA that had been isolated from peripheral blood mononuclear cells. Input material: PBMCs. The chain is made from TRBV20-1 and TRBJ2-1; no D gene can be assigned with confidence. The receptor comes from a woman aged 18 to 55 in good health. The CDR3 has the sequence CSAPLTEQFF. The nucleotide sequence reads as follows: TGCAGTGCCCCCTTGACGGAGCAGTTCTTC.